The 8 T cell receptor beta chains below come from one sample, sequenced in a study of T cell responses to AZD1222 COVID-19 vaccine. Assay used: immunoSEQ multiplex PCR; TCRdb lists only in-frame clones, some missing. The data hold around 110,000 clones, with 92% observed a single time. This sample comprised peripheral blood, obtained 28 days after the second AZD1222 dose. The receptors originated from an adult who received the AZD1222 COVID-19 vaccine.

This chain links TRBV2 with TRBJ1-5; D unresolved. In germline, CDR1 is SNHLY, CDR2 FYNNEI. V lost 4 bases, J lost 3 bases, and 7 bases lay in between. The CDR3 runs to 13 residues. Written as DNA, the CDR3 is TGTGCCAGCAGTGTAGGCACCAATCAGCCCCAGCATTTT. Translation gives CASSVGTNQPQHF.

The rearrangement uses TRBV18 and TRBJ1-1; no clear D gene. Germline lookup yields CDR1 KGHSH and CDR2 LQKENI. There are 15 residues in the CDR3. The V end lost 4 bases, the J end lost 3 bases, and 15 bases lay between the germline ends. In DNA form, the CDR3 reads TGTGCCAGCTCACAAGACGGGGATTTTCACACTGAAGCTTTCTTT. Translated, it gives CASSQDGDFHTEAFF.

The chain combines TRBV5-1 with TRBJ2-5; D is unclear. V gave up 0 bases and J gave up 4 bases, with 13 bases separating them. This CDR3 is built from 15 residues. Germline V CDR1 and CDR2: SGHRS, YFSETQ. This CDR3 reads CASSLEGARLETQYF. CDR3 nucleotide sequence: TGCGCCAGCAGCTTGGAAGGCGCGAGGCTAGAGACCCAGTACTTC.

In DNA form, the CDR3 reads TGTGCCAGCAGCTTCGGGCCCTATAGCGGTATTAGGTTAGGTATCTACAATGAGCAGTTCTTC. It yields the protein CASSFGPYSGIRLGIYNEQFF. V gene TRBV28 combines with J gene TRBJ2-1; D possibly corresponds to TRBD2 (6 bases). CDR1 and CDR2 from the germline V gene are MDHEN and SYDVKM. Trimming shortened V by 6 bases and J by 3 bases, and 33 bases separated the two germline ends. The length of the CDR3 is 21 residues.

This clone occurred a few times. The genes are TRBV28 and TRBJ2-1; either TRBD1 or TRBD2 may fit D (6 bases each). From germline, CDR1 is MDHEN and CDR2 SYDVKM. V lost 7 bases to trimming and J lost 7 bases, with 17 bases between them. The CDR3 spans 14 residues. In DNA form, the CDR3 reads TGTGCCAGCATCTCGAGGGGGGCTGCGAATGAGCAGTTCTTC. This encodes CASISRGAANEQFF.

This sequence joins TRBV2 and TRBJ2-5, with D unresolved. Germline lookup yields CDR1 SNHLY and CDR2 FYNNEI. V was trimmed by 8 bases and J by 3 bases, leaving 10 bases between them. The CDR3 loop spans 12 amino acids. CDR3 DNA sequence: TGTGCCAGCCAGGCTAGAAAAGAGACCCAGTACTTC. Translated, it gives CASQARKETQYF.

The chain has TRBV28 and TRBJ1-2; 8 nucleotides line up with TRBD1. The V and J ends lost 5 bases and 4 bases, in that order; junction bases with no gene match: 9. The CDR3 contains 15 residues. Germline lookup yields CDR1 MDHEN and CDR2 SYDVKM. The CDR3 DNA follows: TGTGCCAGCAGTCAGGGGGCGGAAGCCCTCTATGGCTACACCTTC. Translation: CASSQGAEALYGYTF.

The gene calls are TRBV19 and TRBJ2-1; TRBD1 is a possible D gene (6 bases). The CDR3 contains 16 residues. Trimming removed 5 bases at V and 0 bases at J, with 14 bases between. Germline-derived CDR1 and CDR2 are LNHDA and SQIVND (reference sequence). The CDR3: CASSPPTGNSYNEQFF. The CDR3 DNA is TGTGCCAGTAGTCCACCGACAGGAAACTCCTACAATGAGCAGTTCTTC.